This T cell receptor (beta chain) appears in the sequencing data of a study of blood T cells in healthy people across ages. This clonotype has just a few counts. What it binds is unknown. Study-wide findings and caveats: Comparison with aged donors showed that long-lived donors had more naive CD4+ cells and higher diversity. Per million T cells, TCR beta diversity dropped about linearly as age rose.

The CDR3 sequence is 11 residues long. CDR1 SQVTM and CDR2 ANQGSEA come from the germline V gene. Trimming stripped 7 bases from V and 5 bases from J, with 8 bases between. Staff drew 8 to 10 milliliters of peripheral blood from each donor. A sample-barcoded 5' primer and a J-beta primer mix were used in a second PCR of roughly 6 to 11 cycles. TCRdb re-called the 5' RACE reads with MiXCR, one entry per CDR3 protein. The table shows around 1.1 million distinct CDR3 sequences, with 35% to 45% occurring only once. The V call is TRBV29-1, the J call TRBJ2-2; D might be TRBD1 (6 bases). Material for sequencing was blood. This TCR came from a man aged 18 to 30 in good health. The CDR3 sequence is CSAGHTGELFF. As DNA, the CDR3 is TGCAGCGCGGGACATACCGGGGAGCTGTTTTTT.